The rows below give T cell receptor beta chains drawn from one sample of a study of prognosis after radiotherapy for stage I lung cancer. TCRdb re-derived calls from the multiplex PCR reads in MiXCR, one entry per CDR3 protein. The top ten hold 33% of the sample, which has more than 25,000 distinct CDR3 sequences, approximately 30% seen once. Sample: PBMCs, taken before or after stereotactic body radiation therapy (not recorded which). These receptors came from a donor at least 50 years old with non-small cell lung cancer. Both conserved end residues are part of each CDR3. D genes are given only for firm matches. For some rows the clone size is stated as once, few or many, or as a class when expanded; others skip it.

V gene: TRBV7-2
clone size: NA
D gene: NA
J gene: TRBJ2-7
CDR3 protein: CASSLGTIPYEQYF
CDR3 DNA: TGTGCCAGCAGCCTCGGGACCATCCCCTACGAGCAGTACTTC

V gene: TRBV6-2/TRBV6-3
clone size: once
D gene: NA
J gene: TRBJ2-3
CDR3 protein: CASSDTSWSITDTQYF
CDR3 DNA: TGTGCCAGCAGCGATACTAGCTGGTCTATCACAGATACGCAGTATTTT

V gene: TRBV7-3
clone size: many
D gene: TRBD2
J gene: TRBJ2-1
CDR3 protein: CASSLIGGSSYNEQFF
CDR3 DNA: TGTGCCAGCAGCTTAATCGGGGGGAGCTCCTACAATGAGCAGTTCTTC

V gene: TRBV12-3/TRBV12-4
clone size: NA
D gene: NA
J gene: TRBJ2-3
CDR3 protein: CASSPGRIADTQYF
CDR3 DNA: TGTGCCAGCAGCCCGGGACGGATAGCAGATACGCAGTATTTT

V gene: TRBV5-4
clone size: few
D gene: TRBD1
J gene: TRBJ1-2
CDR3 protein: CASRSQGGNGYTF
CDR3 DNA: TGTGCCAGCAGGTCTCAGGGGGGGAATGGCTACACCTTC

V gene: TRBV24-1
clone size: NA
D gene: TRBD2
J gene: TRBJ2-3
CDR3 protein: CATSDPDWERGSTYTQYF
CDR3 DNA: TGTGCCACCAGTGATCCTGACTGGGAGCGGGGTAGCACATATACTCAGTATTTT

V gene: TRBV5-1
clone size: many
D gene: TRBD1
J gene: TRBJ1-2
CDR3 protein: CASSYPGQEDYGYTF
CDR3 DNA: TGCGCCAGCAGCTACCCGGGACAGGAGGACTATGGCTACACCTTC

V gene: TRBV7-9
clone size: many
D gene: NA
J gene: TRBJ1-6
CDR3 protein: CASSLGGALYNSPLHF
CDR3 DNA: TGTGCCAGCAGCTTGGGAGGGGCCCTCTATAATTCACCCCTCCACTTT

V gene: TRBV6-1
clone size: NA
D gene: TRBD1
J gene: TRBJ1-1
CDR3 protein: CASSRTGGANTEAFF
CDR3 DNA: TGTGCCAGCAGTCGGACAGGGGGCGCGAACACTGAAGCTTTCTTT

V gene: TRBV12-3/TRBV12-4
clone size: NA
D gene: TRBD1
J gene: TRBJ1-6
CDR3 protein: CASSSEGAPNSPLHF
CDR3 DNA: TGTGCCAGCAGTTCAGAGGGGGCGCCGAATTCACCCCTTCACTTT

V gene: TRBV11-2
clone size: many
D gene: TRBD2
J gene: TRBJ2-5
CDR3 protein: CASSSLAGTETQYF
CDR3 DNA: TGTGCCAGCAGCTCCTTAGCGGGAACCGAGACCCAGTACTTC

V gene: TRBV6-5
clone size: many
D gene: NA
J gene: TRBJ2-5
CDR3 protein: CASSYGALQGGRETQYF
CDR3 DNA: TGTGCCAGCAGTTACGGGGCGCTGCAGGGAGGAAGAGAGACCCAGTACTTC

V gene: TRBV27
clone size: many
D gene: TRBD2
J gene: TRBJ2-3
CDR3 protein: CASSPPGTRWSDTQYF
CDR3 DNA: TGTGCCAGCAGTCCTCCCGGGACTAGGTGGTCAGATACGCAGTATTTT

V gene: TRBV6-1
clone size: NA
D gene: TRBD1
J gene: TRBJ1-4
CDR3 protein: CASRGRGQNFEKLFF
CDR3 DNA: TGTGCCAGCAGGGGGCGGGGACAGAACTTTGAAAAACTGTTTTTT

V gene: TRBV6-6
clone size: many
D gene: NA
J gene: TRBJ2-5
CDR3 protein: CASSYSRQETQYF
CDR3 DNA: TGTGCCAGCAGTTACTCGAGACAAGAGACCCAGTACTTC

V gene: TRBV27
clone size: many
D gene: NA
J gene: TRBJ2-5
CDR3 protein: CASSSWDSSQETQYF
CDR3 DNA: TGTGCCAGCAGTTCCTGGGACTCGTCCCAAGAGACCCAGTACTTC

V gene: TRBV14
clone size: many
D gene: NA
J gene: TRBJ1-1
CDR3 protein: CASSQELQGLDTEAFF
CDR3 DNA: TGTGCCAGCAGCCAAGAACTCCAGGGGTTGGACACTGAAGCTTTCTTT

V gene: TRBV4-1
clone size: few
D gene: NA
J gene: TRBJ2-5
CDR3 protein: CASSPLLRRGETQYF
CDR3 DNA: TGCGCCAGCAGTCCACTACTCCGGAGGGGAGAGACCCAGTACTTC

V gene: TRBV2
clone size: many
D gene: NA
J gene: TRBJ2-7
CDR3 protein: CASRGGYGNGLEQYF
CDR3 DNA: TGTGCCAGCAGAGGGGGATACGGGAACGGCCTGGAGCAGTACTTC

V gene: TRBV15
clone size: many
D gene: TRBD2
J gene: TRBJ2-3
CDR3 protein: CATSRDGLAGADTQYF
CDR3 DNA: TGTGCCACCAGCAGAGATGGACTAGCGGGAGCGGATACGCAGTATTTT

V gene: TRBV30
clone size: few
D gene: TRBD2
J gene: TRBJ2-3
CDR3 protein: CAWNSGRASIDTQYF
CDR3 DNA: TGTGCCTGGAATAGCGGGAGGGCCTCAATCGATACGCAGTATTTT

V gene: TRBV7-2
clone size: many
D gene: TRBD1
J gene: TRBJ2-7
CDR3 protein: CASSPRGTGRAYEQYF
CDR3 DNA: TGTGCCAGCAGCCCTAGAGGGACAGGGCGGGCCTACGAGCAGTACTTC

V gene: TRBV3-1
clone size: many
D gene: TRBD2
J gene: TRBJ2-1
CDR3 protein: CASSQLGLADYNEQFF
CDR3 DNA: TGTGCCAGCAGCCAACTCGGACTAGCGGATTACAATGAGCAGTTCTTC

V gene: TRBV6-1
clone size: many
D gene: NA
J gene: TRBJ1-4
CDR3 protein: CASRSPTNEKLFF
CDR3 DNA: TGTGCCAGTCGGAGCCCCACTAATGAAAAACTGTTTTTT

V gene: TRBV28
clone size: NA
D gene: NA
J gene: TRBJ1-5
CDR3 protein: CVSSLRDGYQPQHF
CDR3 DNA: TGTGTCAGCAGTTTACGTGACGGATATCAGCCCCAGCATTTT

V gene: TRBV24-1
clone size: many
D gene: TRBD1
J gene: TRBJ1-2
CDR3 protein: CATSGRVGGQDESGYTF
CDR3 DNA: TGTGCCACCAGTGGGAGGGTGGGGGGACAGGATGAATCTGGCTACACCTTC

V gene: TRBV5-4
clone size: NA
D gene: NA
J gene: TRBJ1-6
CDR3 protein: CASSLDGPRGNSPLHF
CDR3 DNA: TGTGCCAGCAGCTTGGACGGTCCCCGGGGGAATTCACCCCTCCACTTT

V gene: TRBV12-3/TRBV12-4
clone size: NA
D gene: NA
J gene: TRBJ2-7
CDR3 protein: CASSLANSYEQYF
CDR3 DNA: TGTGCCAGCAGTTTGGCAAATTCCTACGAGCAGTACTTC

V gene: TRBV6-1
clone size: many
D gene: TRBD1
J gene: TRBJ2-2
CDR3 protein: CASRPGTGVRELFF
CDR3 DNA: TGTGCCAGCAGACCCGGGACAGGGGTGCGGGAGCTGTTTTTT

V gene: TRBV3-1
clone size: NA
D gene: NA
J gene: TRBJ2-3
CDR3 protein: CASSRVRDHTDTQYF
CDR3 DNA: TGTGCCAGCAGCCGGGTCCGGGATCACACAGATACGCAGTATTTT

V gene: TRBV6-1
clone size: NA
D gene: NA
J gene: TRBJ2-3
CDR3 protein: CASSALAAGDTQYF
CDR3 DNA: TGTGCCAGCAGTGCATTGGCAGCAGGAGATACGCAGTATTTT

V gene: TRBV6-4
clone size: NA
D gene: TRBD1
J gene: TRBJ1-5
CDR3 protein: CSSRCRDRGNQPQHF
CDR3 DNA: TGTTCCAGCAGGTGCCGGGACAGGGGCAATCAGCCCCAGCATTTT

V gene: TRBV12-3/TRBV12-4
clone size: NA
D gene: NA
J gene: TRBJ2-2
CDR3 protein: CASIGGGELFF
CDR3 DNA: TGTGCCAGCATTGGGGGCGGGGAGCTGTTTTTT

V gene: TRBV24-1
clone size: many
D gene: NA
J gene: TRBJ1-2
CDR3 protein: CATSDDLFRGYTF
CDR3 DNA: TGTGCCACCAGTGACGACCTCTTCCGGGGCTACACCTTC

V gene: TRBV19
clone size: NA
D gene: NA
J gene: TRBJ1-1
CDR3 protein: CASSIDPGVNTEAFF
CDR3 DNA: TGTGCCAGTAGTATAGACCCAGGGGTAAACACTGAAGCTTTCTTT

V gene: TRBV15
clone size: many
D gene: NA
J gene: TRBJ2-1
CDR3 protein: CATSRDQQGGNEQFF
CDR3 DNA: TGTGCCACCAGCAGAGACCAACAGGGAGGAAATGAGCAGTTCTTC

V gene: TRBV29-1
clone size: many
D gene: TRBD2
J gene: TRBJ2-5
CDR3 protein: CSALSSGQETQYF
CDR3 DNA: TGCAGCGCCTTGTCTAGCGGTCAAGAGACCCAGTACTTC

V gene: TRBV28
clone size: many
D gene: TRBD2
J gene: TRBJ2-1
CDR3 protein: CASSQREVVYNEQFF
CDR3 DNA: TGTGCCAGCAGTCAGCGGGAGGTTGTCTACAATGAGCAGTTCTTC

V gene: TRBV12-3/TRBV12-4
clone size: many
D gene: TRBD2
J gene: TRBJ2-7
CDR3 protein: CASSSSGRSYEQYF
CDR3 DNA: TGTGCCAGCAGCTCTAGCGGGAGATCCTACGAGCAGTACTTC

V gene: TRBV20-1
clone size: many
D gene: NA
J gene: TRBJ1-5
CDR3 protein: CSVPGGRQGLQPQHF
CDR3 DNA: TGCAGTGTCCCGGGCGGGCGGCAGGGTCTACAGCCCCAGCATTTT

V gene: TRBV20-1
clone size: many
D gene: TRBD2
J gene: TRBJ2-7
CDR3 protein: CSARGLAGGKYEQYF
CDR3 DNA: TGCAGTGCTAGGGGACTAGCGGGAGGGAAGTACGAGCAGTACTTC

V gene: TRBV6-5
clone size: NA
D gene: NA
J gene: TRBJ2-2
CDR3 protein: CAISYSWTKAAGELFF
CDR3 DNA: TGTGCCATCAGTTACTCCTGGACGAAGGCCGCCGGGGAGCTGTTTTTT